This record covers a single T cell receptor beta chain. There is no known antigen for this receptor. Base qualities are not provided; no much larger clone lies one nucleotide away. Patients with autoimmune disease history or receiving systemic immunosuppression were excluded from the trial. In every dose cohort, peripheral blood was drawn for TCR sequencing at baseline, cycle 4 day 1, and cycle 7 day 1. The samples were taken from a phase I, first-in-human, multicenter, open-label dose-escalation trial of ivuxolimab. Adults with locally advanced or metastatic head and neck squamous cell, hepatocellular, melanoma or renal cell carcinoma were enrolled in the trial. CD4+ and CD8+ T cells were sorted separately from peripheral blood before TCR sequencing. The data are from a study of OX40 agonist ivuxolimab in advanced cancers. About the full investigation: The costimulatory receptor OX40 (CD134) was targeted by ivuxolimab, a fully human IgG2 agonistic monoclonal antibody. The point of sequencing TCRbeta in the periphery was to test whether ivuxolimab changed TCR sequence diversity and drove clonal T-cell expansion. Partial responses occurred in three dose-escalation patients, of whom one had hepatocellular carcinoma and two had cutaneous melanoma. The paper describes the monotherapy dose-escalation part (N of about 52 patients) of the phase I trial of ivuxolimab. Intravenous ivuxolimab was administered to patients every 2 weeks at six dose levels: 0.01, 0.1, 0.3, 1.5, 3 and 10 mg/kg. Prior anti-PD-1, anti-PD-L1 or anti-CTLA-4 therapy was permitted, and checkpoint inhibitors had been received by around 39% of dose-escalation patients. The dose-escalation cohort was about 83% male with a mean age of about 65 years, ranging from roughly 20 to 80. Among the approximately 50 dose-escalation patients, around 19 had hepatocellular carcinoma, 15 or so melanoma, 9 renal cell carcinoma and 9 head and neck cancer. Results the study describes overall, beyond this receptor: Partial responders in the 0.1-3.0 mg/kg groups had among the lowest normalized peripheral clonal expansion, especially among CD8+ T cells. Clonal expansion of both CD4+ and CD8+ blood T cells was observed from baseline to week 6 at doses 0.1 to 3.0 mg/kg. Which antigens the clonally expanded peripheral T cells were specific for was not determined. Low levels of normalized T-cell clonal expansion were also seen in some patients who did not respond. After ivuxolimab, more expanded clones were found on average in CD8+ T cells than in CD4+ T cells.

For sequencing of the TCRbeta CDR3 region, genomic DNA was extracted from the sorted cells. The immunoSEQ Assay was used to sequence the TCRbeta CDR3 regions. TCRdb provides this immuneACCESS table in a form limited to in-frame rearrangements. Some clones are lacking; in checked studies, under half of them reflect an unresolved V gene, and why the rest are absent is not known. Here the sample has about 64,000 clones; roughly 80% occur a single time. Together, the top ten hold around 2.1% of the sample. CDR1 and CDR2 (SGHRS, YFSETQ) derive from the germline V gene. For this chain, trimming is 3 bases at the V end and 9 bases at the J end, and the number of junction bases without a gene match is 5. The CDR3 measures 14 amino acids from cysteine to phenylalanine. CDR3 DNA only is kept here, 42 bases in frame from base 1.

Recombination linked TRBV5-1 to TRBJ2-1; TRBD1 aligns with 11 central bases. The specimen comprised CD4+ or CD8+ T cells sorted from blood, sampled in a trial of the OX40 agonist ivuxolimab. The receptor's source is an adult with an advanced solid tumor such as melanoma, head and neck, liver or kidney cancer. The CDR3 protein: CASSSGQGAGEQFF. In nucleotide form, the sequence is TGCGCCAGCAGCTCAGGACAGGGGGCCGGTGAGCAGTTCTTC.